The rows below give T cell receptor beta chains drawn from one sample of a study of blood T cell repertoires in COVID-19. Sequencing was performed with immunoSEQ multiplex PCR; in TCRdb, only in-frame clones are kept and a portion is missing. This sample has 50,000 or so clones, with more than 80% found just once. Sequenced sample: peripheral blood. The receptor source for this set is a man in his forties with acute or convalescent COVID-19. CDR3s include the opening cysteine and the closing phenylalanine or tryptophan. The order of the fields is clone size, J gene, V gene, D gene, CDR3 DNA, CDR3 protein. The D gene is left open where the match is weak. The listing skips clone size in some rows; elsewhere it reads once, few, many or a size class.

>once|TRBJ1-2|TRBV7-9|TRBD1
TGTGCCAGCAGCACACCATCGGGACAGCTTATGTGGGGCTACACCTTC
CASSTPSGQLMWGYTF
>once|TRBJ2-2|TRBV18|-
TGTGCCAGCTCACCATATATCGGGCCAGGGCGGGAGCTGTTTTTT
CASSPYIGPGRELFF
>-|TRBJ1-5|TRBV19|-
TGTGCCAGTAGTGCGGGACGGAGAACCCGTCAGCCCCAGCATTTT
CASSAGRRTRQPQHF
>once|TRBJ2-7|TRBV19|-
TGTGCCAGTAGTAACAGGGTCGACGAGCAGTACTTC
CASSNRVDEQYF
>-|TRBJ1-5|TRBV2|TRBD1
TGTGCCAGCAGCGGCGACAGGGGGAGCAATCAGCCCCAGCATTTT
CASSGDRGSNQPQHF
>medium-sized|TRBJ2-1|TRBV19|-
TGTGCCAGTAGTATAAGCGCCTCATCCTACAATGAGCAGTTCTTC
CASSISASSYNEQFF
>-|TRBJ1-3|TRBV7-8|-
TGTGCCAGCAGCTCAGACTACAGCCAAGCACGATACTCTGGAAACACCATATATTTT
CASSSDYSQARYSGNTIYF
>-|TRBJ1-6|TRBV11-2|-
TGTGCCAGCAGCTTAGTGCAGGATTCACCCCTCCACTTT
CASSLVQDSPLHF
>once|TRBJ1-1|TRBV3-1/TRBV3-2|-
TGTGCCAGCAGCCAAGATACGGGGAGACAAGGTGAAGCTTTCTTT
CASSQDTGRQGEAFF
>-|TRBJ2-3|TRBV18|-
TGTGCCAGCTCACTTAACAGGGAAACAGATACGCAGTATTTT
CASSLNRETDTQYF
>-|TRBJ1-2|TRBV3-1/TRBV3-2|TRBD1
TGTGCCAGCAGCCCGCCGGGACAGGGGCGGCACGGCTATGGCTACACCTTC
CASSPPGQGRHGYGYTF
>-|TRBJ2-3|TRBV10-1|-
TGCGCCAGCAGTGATGTAGGGGAGGGCACAGATACGCAGTATTTT
CASSDVGEGTDTQYF
>few|TRBJ1-2|TRBV5-6|-
TGTGCCAGCAGCTTGGGAAGAACTCGATGGAGCCTCTATGGCTACACCTTC
CASSLGRTRWSLYGYTF
>few|TRBJ2-3|TRBV2|TRBD2
TGTGCCAGCAGCGCCTCAGCTTTCACTAGCGGGGGAACAGATACGCAGTATTTT
CASSASAFTSGGTDTQYF
>few|TRBJ2-2|TRBV5-1|TRBD2
TGCGCCAGCAGCGGCGGGACTAGCGGGACCAACGGGGAGCTGTTTTTT
CASSGGTSGTNGELFF
>once|TRBJ2-6|TRBV19|-
TGTGCCAGTAGTCCCCAGGGCGTGCCCTTCTTCTCTGGGGCCAACGTCCTGACTTTC
CASSPQGVPFFSGANVLTF